A single sample gave rise to the 10 T cell receptor beta chains below, sequenced in a study of control samples from healthy donors and cancer patients. Sequencing was performed with immunoSEQ multiplex PCR; in TCRdb, only in-frame clones are kept and a portion is missing. The sample includes some 150,000 clones, about 94% of them seen just once. Sequenced input: PBMCs. The receptors were sampled from a man between 60 and 70 years old with colorectal cancer.

The CDR3 protein is CASRSTVPDTQYF. The CDR3 DNA is TGTGCCAGCAGGTCGACAGTTCCAGATACGCAGTATTTT. This chain connects TRBV6-6 to TRBJ2-3, with D perhaps TRBD1 (5 bases). The CDR3 is 13 amino acids. The V and J ends lost 6 bases and 4 bases respectively, with 11 bases between them. In germline, CDR1 is MNHNY, CDR2 SVGAGI (reference sequence).

The rearrangement links TRBV19 to TRBJ1-1; no clear D. CDR1 is LNHDA, CDR2 SQIVND, per germline (reference sequence). V dropped 6 bases and J dropped 1 base, with 21 bases sitting between them. The CDR3 extends over 17 amino acids. DNA of the CDR3: TGTGCCAGTAGCTCCCAAGTTGGTTATCTCGGGAACACTGAAGCTTTCTTT. It encodes CASSSQVGYLGNTEAFF.

DNA for the CDR3: TGTGCCAGCAGCTTGGGGGGATACGAGCAGTACTTC. Encoded protein: CASSLGGYEQYF. This chain uses TRBV13 with TRBJ2-7, with D perhaps matching TRBD2 (6 bases). Trimming took 3 bases from V and 4 from J, leaving 7 bases between them. Germline values: CDR1 PRHDT, CDR2 FYEKMQ (reference sequence). The CDR3 runs to 12 residues.

J is TRBJ1-2 and V is TRBV14, with D possibly matching TRBD1 (5 bases). This CDR3 has 14 amino acids. The germline V gene has CDR1 SGHDN and CDR2 FVKESK. Between the trimmed V and J ends, which lost 3 bases and 7 bases, there was a span of 15 bases. The DNA for the CDR3 is TGTGCCAGCAGCCAGGTCGGGGGGGACCGTGGCTACACCTTC. Its protein product is CASSQVGGDRGYTF.

This chain connects TRBV6-4 to TRBJ1-1; D uncertain. Per the germline V gene, CDR1 is MRHNA and CDR2 is SNTAGT. The V end was cut by 2 bases, the J end by 8 bases, with 12 bases between. The CDR3 loop spans 13 amino acids. In DNA, the CDR3 is TGTGCCAGCAGTGACGTCCCGGGCTCAGAAGCTTTCTTT. Translated: CASSDVPGSEAFF.

Comment on this clone: Other DNA sequences in this sample translate to the same CDR3. J is TRBJ1-2 and V is TRBV5-1; D may be TRBD1 (5 bases). CDR1 is SGHRS and CDR2 is YFSETQ in the germline V gene. This CDR3 spans 12 amino acids. The V gene lost 3 bases and the J gene lost 2 bases, with 5 bases spanning the gap. For the CDR3, the DNA is TGCGCCAGCAGCTCAGGGAACTATGGCTACACCTTC. Its translation is CASSSGNYGYTF.

This sequence joins TRBV7-9 and TRBJ1-4; 9 nucleotides match TRBD1. This CDR3 has 15 amino acids. The germline V gene encodes CDR1 SEHNR and CDR2 FQNEAQ (reference sequence). V trimming: 2 bases; J trimming: 5 bases; junction bases outside the gene matches: 3. This CDR3 reads CASSLQTGGNEKLFF. As DNA, the CDR3 is TGTGCCAGCAGCTTACAGACAGGGGGGAATGAAAAACTGTTTTTT.

The chain links TRBV11-2 to TRBJ1-2; 8 bases are shared with TRBD1. This CDR3 comprises 17 residues. The V and J ends lost 5 bases and 2 bases, in that order; junction bases with no gene match: 13. Germline V gives CDR1 SGHAT, CDR2 FQNNGV. Here the CDR3 DNA reads TGTGCCAGCAGCCCAACAAAGGCAGGGGGCCTAAACTATGGCTACACCTTC. It yields the protein CASSPTKAGGLNYGYTF.

V is TRBV11-1 and J is TRBJ2-1; weak D call: TRBD1 (5 bases). The ends were cut back, 1 base at V and 0 bases at J, with 10 bases in the middle. CDR3 length: 16 amino acids. The germline V gene has CDR1 SGHAT and CDR2 FQDESV (reference sequence). The CDR3 here is CASSLGTPGSYNEQFF. The CDR3 DNA reads as TGTGCCAGCAGCTTAGGGACACCAGGCTCCTACAATGAGCAGTTCTTC.

The chain uses TRBV18 and TRBJ2-7; D not resolved. Germline CDR1 is KGHSH and CDR2 is LQKENI. Trimming pared 2 bases from V and 3 bases from J, leaving 2 bases between. The CDR3 totals 11 residues. CDR3: CASSPDYEQYF. CDR3 DNA sequence: TGTGCCAGCTCACCAGACTACGAGCAGTACTTC.